The rows below give T cell receptor beta chains drawn from one sample of a study of Tregs in tolerant kidney transplant recipients. Profiled with immunoSEQ multiplex PCR; TCRdb holds only in-frame clones, not every one. The sample gives 100,000 to 120,000 clones, around 89% of which show up once; 0.34% is in the top ten. Specimen: CD4+ T cells from blood, collected before the transplant. The receptors here all came from a human donor who received a combined kidney and bone marrow transplant. CDR3s include the opening cysteine and the closing phenylalanine or tryptophan. Each record gives: V gene, D gene, clone size, J gene, CDR3 DNA, CDR3 protein. D genes are given only for firm matches. Some rows have no size entry. The others give once, few or many, or a class for an expanded clone.

TRBV18	TRBD2	few	TRBJ2-7	TGTGCCAGCTCGCCGGACGGGAGGACGGAGTACTTC	CASSPDGRTEYF
TRBV28	.	.	TRBJ2-7	TGTGCCAGCAGAACATACGGAGCTAGCTCCTACGAGCAGTACTTC	CASRTYGASSYEQYF
TRBV5-1	TRBD1	.	TRBJ1-1	TGCGCCAGCAGCGGGGGACAGGGCGGGAACACTGAAGCTTTCTTT	CASSGGQGGNTEAFF
TRBV6-4	.	once	TRBJ1-1	TGTGCCAGCAGTGCTCAGGGGAACACTGAAGCTTTCTTT	CASSAQGNTEAFF
TRBV18	TRBD1	.	TRBJ1-1	TGTGCCAGCTCATCGTCAGGGGGCCGGAACACTGAAGCTTTCTTT	CASSSSGGRNTEAFF
TRBV11-3	.	.	TRBJ2-1	TGTGCCAGCAGCTTAGGCGAGAATGAGCAGTTCTTC	CASSLGENEQFF
TRBV30	TRBD2	.	TRBJ2-3	TGTGCCTGGAGTGGCCTAGCGGCACGCACAGATACGCAGTATTTT	CAWSGLAARTDTQYF
TRBV19	TRBD2	.	TRBJ2-1	TGTGCCAGTAGTAGGACTAGCGGGGGCTCCTACAATGAGCAGTTCTTC	CASSRTSGGSYNEQFF
TRBV18	.	.	TRBJ2-2	TGTGCCAGCTCACTTCATGGGGGGAGCCGCGCGAACACCGGGGAGCTGTTTTTT	CASSLHGGSRANTGELFF
TRBV7-8	.	.	TRBJ2-3	TGTGCCAGCATTCCCCCGGGGACACGGATCACAGATACGCAGTATTTT	CASIPPGTRITDTQYF
TRBV2	TRBD2	.	TRBJ2-5	TGTGCCAGCAGTAAGACTAGCGCCTTAGAGACCCAGTACTTC	CASSKTSALETQYF
TRBV7-8	.	.	TRBJ1-5	TGTGCCAGCAGCTTACTCGGACAGAATCAGCCCCAGCATTTT	CASSLLGQNQPQHF
TRBV9	.	once	TRBJ2-6	TGTGCCAGCAGCGTAGCTCCAGGACAGTCTCTCTCTGGGGCCAACGTCCTGACTTTC	CASSVAPGQSLSGANVLTF
TRBV5-4	TRBD2	.	TRBJ2-7	TGTGCCAGCAGCCCGTCGGGGGCGGGGGGTATCTACGAGCAGTACTTC	CASSPSGAGGIYEQYF
TRBV7-2	.	.	TRBJ1-1	TGTGCCAGCAGCTCCCAGGGCCTAGTCGGAGCTTTCTTT	CASSSQGLVGAFF
TRBV7-8	TRBD1	.	TRBJ1-1	TGTGCCAGCAGCTTAGCGCAAAGACAGGGACAGAACACTGAAGCTTTCTTT	CASSLAQRQGQNTEAFF
TRBV7-9	.	.	TRBJ1-5	TGTGCCAGCAGCTTCGGTCCGGGTCAGCCCCAGCATTTT	CASSFGPGQPQHF
TRBV6-1	.	few	TRBJ1-5	TGTGCCAGCAACGGCGGGCCCAATCAGCCCCAGCATTTT	CASNGGPNQPQHF
TRBV4-2	TRBD1	.	TRBJ1-5	TGTGCCAGCAGCCAAGATGGGACAGTGGGGAATCAGCCCCAGCATTTT	CASSQDGTVGNQPQHF
TRBV5-4	.	once	TRBJ2-5	TGTGCCAGCAGCTTGGGAAGCGGGCAAGAGACCCAGTACTTC	CASSLGSGQETQYF
TRBV18	.	once	TRBJ1-2	TGTGCCAGCTCACCCTTTCCGACCGGGACACCCTCCCCCCCAGATGGCTACACCTTC	CASSPFPTGTPSPPDGYTF
TRBV5-5	.	.	TRBJ1-6	TGTGCCAGCAGCTCAGGGACAATTGGTTCACCCCTCCACTTT	CASSSGTIGSPLHF
TRBV11-3	.	.	TRBJ1-1	TGTGCCAGCAGCTTCCAGGGGAACACTGAAGCTTTCTTT	CASSFQGNTEAFF
TRBV18	.	.	TRBJ2-3	TGTGCCAGCTCACCGGTTCAGTCAGATACGCAGTATTTT	CASSPVQSDTQYF
TRBV2	.	few	TRBJ2-3	TGTGCCATCCAACCCGGTTCGCGGGGCACAGATACGCAGTATTTT	CAIQPGSRGTDTQYF
TRBV28	.	.	TRBJ2-5	TGTGCCAGCAGGAAACAGAGCGGGCCTAGGGGCGAGACCCAGTACTTC	CASRKQSGPRGETQYF
TRBV11-2	TRBD2	.	TRBJ2-1	TGTGCCAGCAGCGGACTAGCGGGGGCCTCAAGAGAGCAGTTCTTC	CASSGLAGASREQFF
TRBV14	TRBD1	.	TRBJ1-4	TGTGCCAGCAGTTGGACAGGGAGTGAAAAACTGTTTTTT	CASSWTGSEKLFF
TRBV5-1	.	.	TRBJ1-2	TGCGCCAGCAGCTCCGACAGCCCCAACTATGGCTACACCTTC	CASSSDSPNYGYTF
TRBV7-6	TRBD1	.	TRBJ2-1	TGTGCCAGCAGCTTAAAGGGACAGGGAAACAATGAGCAGTTCTTC	CASSLKGQGNNEQFF
TRBV27	.	.	TRBJ2-3	TGTGCCAGCAGTCCAGGACACAAGAGCACAGATACGCAGTATTTT	CASSPGHKSTDTQYF
TRBV28	.	.	TRBJ2-7	TGTGCCAGCAGTTCCCCCCCCGGGAACGCCTACGAGCAGTACTTC	CASSSPPGNAYEQYF
TRBV14	TRBD2	.	TRBJ2-1	TGTGCCAGCAGCCCCGTGAGCGGGGGGACTCTCCTAGTGCAGTTCTTC	CASSPVSGGTLLVQFF
TRBV18	TRBD2	.	TRBJ2-7	TGTGCCAGCTCCGGACTAGCGGGAGAGGGCGAGCAGTACTTC	CASSGLAGEGEQYF
TRBV15	TRBD2	.	TRBJ2-3	TGTGCCACCAGCAAAGGACTAGCGGGGGGGGCAGACCCTAGCACAGATACGCAGTATTTT	CATSKGLAGGADPSTDTQYF
TRBV7-9	.	.	TRBJ2-7	TGTGCCAGCAGCTTCGCGCTGGCGGGGAGCTCCTACGAGCAGTACTTC	CASSFALAGSSYEQYF
TRBV9	.	.	TRBJ1-5	TGTGCCAGCAGCCCCCGAGGAGGTCAGGACGGCAATCAGCCCCAGCATTTT	CASSPRGGQDGNQPQHF
TRBV5-1	TRBD1	.	TRBJ1-1	TGCGCCAGCAGCCCCCCGTGGACAGGCATGAACACTGAAGCTTTCTTT	CASSPPWTGMNTEAFF
TRBV27	.	.	TRBJ1-4	TGTGCCAGCTGTCGACAGCCCAATGAAAAACTGTTTTTT	CASCRQPNEKLFF
TRBV25-1	.	.	TRBJ2-3	TGTGCCAGCAGTGAAGCCTGGGGGCGACTCACAGATACGCAGTATTTT	CASSEAWGRLTDTQYF
TRBV18	.	.	TRBJ1-2	TGTGCCAGCTCAGAAAATCAGGGAGGCTACACCTTC	CASSENQGGYTF
TRBV25-1	.	.	TRBJ2-6	TGTGCCAGCAGCCCCCAGCGATCTGGGGCCAACGTCCTGACTTTC	CASSPQRSGANVLTF